A single sample is the source of the 29 T cell receptor beta chains below, sequenced in a study of shared clonotypes between healthy human individuals. Naive CD8 cells lacked CD45RO and underwent positive selection for CCR7, leaving out terminally differentiated effector memory CD45RA+ cells. TCRdb's copy holds only in-frame clones and misses some; the assay was immunoSEQ multiplex PCR. Of roughly 550,000 clones in the sample, just under 97% were seen once. The sample taken for sequencing was naive CD8+ T cells sorted from blood. These receptors all stem from a woman under 40 in good health.

Only one count was recorded for this clone. This chain uses TRBV13 with TRBJ1-2; D might be TRBD1 (5 bases). Germline V CDR1 and CDR2: PRHDT, FYEKMQ (reference sequence). V lost 3 bases and J 1 base, leaving 9 bases between the germline ends. The CDR3 contains 14 residues. The CDR3 DNA reads as TGTGCCAGCAGCTTGGGGCAGGATAACTATGGCTACACCTTC. Its protein product is CASSLGQDNYGYTF. The whole variable domain, remainder taken from reference TRBV13 and TRBJ1-2, is AAGVIQSPRHLIKEKRETATLKCYPIPRHDTVYWYQQGPGQDPQFLISFYEKMQSDKGSIPDRFSAQQFSDYHSELNMSSLELGDSALYFCASSLGQDNYGYTFGSGTRLTVV.

V and J are TRBV1 and TRBJ2-5. TRBV1 is a recognized pseudogene. The CDR3 is 14 amino acids. The CDR3 loop is CTSSLRLDVETQYF. The CDR3 region has the DNA TGCACCAGCAGCCTACGGTTAGACGTAGAGACCCAGTACTTC.

The chain employs TRBV19 and TRBJ1-2; perhaps TRBD1 as D (6 bases). Germline CDR1 is LNHDA and CDR2 is SQIVND (reference sequence). There are 14 residues in the CDR3. Trimming removed 3 bases from V and 4 bases from J, with 12 bases in between. In nucleotides, the CDR3 is TGTGCCAGTAGTATCCCAGGGGTGCGCTATGGCTACACCTTC. Its protein is CASSIPGVRYGYTF.

The chain carries TRBV29-1 and TRBJ2-1; 9 bases are a match to TRBD2. V shed 5 bases and J 4 bases; nucleotides not matched to a gene: 3. Per germline, CDR1 SQVTM and CDR2 ANQGSEA. CDR3 size: 13 residues. CDR3 residues: CSVKGLAYNEQFF. The CDR3 bases are TGCAGCGTTAAAGGACTAGCGTACAATGAGCAGTTCTTC.

The chain carries TRBV27 and TRBJ2-5; D may be TRBD1 or TRBD2 (6 bases each). This CDR3 is built from 14 residues. Germline V CDR1 and CDR2: MNHEY, SMNVEV (reference sequence). V was trimmed by 6 bases and J by 5 bases, leaving 16 bases between them. CDR3 DNA: TGTGCCAGCAGCCACGGGGGCGGTGGGGAGACCCAGTACTTC. Protein: CASSHGGGGETQYF.

As for this clone: A junction end diverges from the germline sequence, so it may reflect a read error. The genes are TRBV5-1 and TRBJ1-2; TRBD1 might be the D (6 bases). The CDR3 length is 13 residues. Germline-derived CDR1 and CDR2 are SGHRS and YFSETQ. For the CDR3, the DNA is TGCGCCAGCAGTTTGGATACAGGGAATGGCTACACCTTC. The encoded protein is CASSLDTGNGYTF.

The rearrangement uses TRBV7-9 and TRBJ2-7, with TRBD2 matching 7 bases. CDR1 SEHNR and CDR2 FQNEAQ come from the germline V gene (reference sequence). V trimming: 4 bases; J trimming: 1 base; junction bases outside the gene matches: 7. The CDR3 length is 15 residues. Here the CDR3 DNA reads TGTGCCAGCAGCTCGTGGACTAGTCAGTCCTACGAGCAGTACTTC. It encodes CASSSWTSQSYEQYF. Variable domain in full (rest from reference TRBV7-9 and TRBJ2-7): DTGVSQNPRHKITKRGQNVTFRCDPISEHNRLYWYRQTLGQGPEFLTYFQNEAQLEKSRLLSDRFSAERPKGSFSTLEIQRTEQGDSAMYLCASSSWTSQSYEQYFGPGTRLTVT.

The chain recombines TRBV13 with TRBJ2-1; TRBD2 matches at 13 bases. Unmatched junction bases numbered 5, after V lost 5 bases and J lost 1 base. The CDR3 extends over 17 amino acids. Germline CDR1 and CDR2: PRHDT and FYEKMQ (reference sequence). This CDR3 is CASSPGTSGISYNEQFF. For the CDR3, the DNA is TGTGCCAGCAGCCCAGGGACTAGCGGGATTTCCTACAATGAGCAGTTCTTC.

The V and J genes are TRBV19 and TRBJ2-4, with D maybe TRBD2 (5 bases). The germline V gene has CDR1 LNHDA and CDR2 SQIVND (reference sequence). The CDR3 runs 18 residues. Trimming left V 3 bases short and J 0 bases short, with 18 bases between. The CDR3 sequence: CASSIEDSASLAKNIQYF. DNA for the CDR3: TGTGCCAGTAGTATTGAGGACTCAGCATCGCTAGCCAAAAACATTCAGTACTTC.

About this clone itself: Sequence at one end of the junction differs from germline and may be a read error. The V gene is TRBV20-1, the J gene TRBJ2-7; the D is unclear. The CDR3 sequence is 11 residues long. Germline assignment: CDR1 DFQATT and CDR2 SNEGSKA (reference sequence). The CDR3: CSARMLPDEFF. The DNA for the CDR3 is TGCAGTGCTAGGATGCTTCCCGACGAGTTCTTC.

The chain has TRBV5-8 and TRBJ2-1; TRBD2 is a possible D gene (5 bases). The CDR3 has 16 amino acids. Germline V lookup: CDR1 SGHTS, CDR2 YDEGEE. V was trimmed by 0 bases and J by 0 bases, leaving 10 bases between them. The DNA of the CDR3 is TGTGCCAGCAGCTTGGGTAGAGGGTCCTCCTACAATGAGCAGTTCTTC. Translating gives CASSLGRGSSYNEQFF.

The rearrangement uses TRBV15 and TRBJ2-7, with 9 bases matching TRBD2. Trimming at V came to 0 bases and at J to 6 bases, leaving 18 bases not matched to a gene. The CDR3 consists of 19 residues. CDR1 is LNHNV and CDR2 is YYDKDF in the germline V gene (reference sequence). CDR3 bases: TGTGCCACCAGCAGAGACCTGATGATAGCGGGAGATACGGACCGCGAGCAGTACTTC. Its translation is CATSRDLMIAGDTDREQYF.

The chain joins TRBV2 to TRBJ1-1, with no clear D. The V end lost 2 bases, the J end lost 3 bases, and 10 bases lay between the germline ends. CDR3 length: 14 amino acids. Germline V gene sequence: CDR1 SNHLY, CDR2 FYNNEI. The CDR3 bases are TGTGCCAGCAGTGAATTCCGGCGCGACACTGAAGCTTTCTTT. This translates into CASSEFRRDTEAFF. Full variable domain (outside the CDR3, taken from reference TRBV2 and TRBJ1-1): EPEVTQTPSHQVTQMGQEVILRCVPISNHLYFYWYRQILGQKVEFLVSFYNNEISEKSEIFDDQFSVERPDGSNFTLKIRSTKLEDSAMYFCASSEFRRDTEAFFGQGTRLTVV.

The rearrangement links TRBV11-2 to TRBJ2-1; 9 nucleotides align to TRBD2. Germline V CDR1 and CDR2: SGHAT, FQNNGV. This CDR3 contains 16 residues. V shed 1 base and J 6 bases; nucleotides not matched to a gene: 7. The CDR3, as DNA: TGTGCCAGCAGCTTAGGGAGACTAGCGGTACCCAATGAGCAGTTCTTC. Amino acid sequence: CASSLGRLAVPNEQFF.

This clone appeared once. This chain connects TRBV16 to TRBJ2-5; TRBD2 aligns across 12 bases. This CDR3 is 14 amino acids long. CDR1 and CDR2 (germline): KGHSY, FQNENV. V dropped 4 bases and J dropped 3; count of bases not matched to a gene: 0. CDR3 nucleotides: TGTGCCAGCAGCCGGACTAGCGGGGAAGAGACCCAGTACTTC. Its protein product is CASSRTSGEETQYF. Together with reference TRBV16 and TRBJ2-5, the CDR3 gives the full variable domain: GEEVAQTPKHLVRGEGQKAKLYCAPIKGHSYVFWYQQVLKNEFKFLISFQNENVFDETGMPKERFSAKCLPNSPCSLEIQATKLEDSAVYFCASSRTSGEETQYFGPGTRLLVL.

The chain employs TRBV28 and TRBJ2-3; 7 bases agree with TRBD2. The V gene end was trimmed by 5 bases and the J gene end by 0 bases; junction bases not matched to a gene: 14. This CDR3 spans 18 amino acids. Germline CDR1 reads MDHEN; CDR2 reads SYDVKM. CDR3: CASSIFAGVGGSTDTQYF. The CDR3 DNA follows: TGTGCCAGCAGTATTTTTGCGGGAGTCGGAGGTAGCACAGATACGCAGTATTTT.

This chain uses TRBV19 with TRBJ1-2; 8 positions agree with TRBD1. CDR3 size: 15 residues. Unmatched junction bases numbered 5, after V lost 3 bases and J lost 2 bases. Germline V gives CDR1 LNHDA, CDR2 SQIVND (reference sequence). The CDR3 loop is CASSIGTGSNYGYTF. The CDR3 region has the DNA TGTGCCAGTAGTATTGGGACAGGCTCAAACTATGGCTACACCTTC.

This chain links TRBV7-6 with TRBJ2-1, with 10 nucleotides matching TRBD2. V lost 3 bases and J lost 0; bases outside the gene matches: 5. The CDR3 is 17 residues long. Germline V lookup: CDR1 SGHVS, CDR2 FNYEAQ. This CDR3 is CASSFLSGGVSYNEQFF. The CDR3 coding sequence is TGTGCCAGCAGCTTTCTGAGCGGGGGGGTCTCCTACAATGAGCAGTTCTTC.

The rearrangement links TRBV5-6 to TRBJ2-7; D unresolved. CDR1 is SGHDT and CDR2 is YYEEEE in the germline V gene. The CDR3 runs 14 residues. Trimming cost V 0 bases and J 0 bases, with 7 bases left between them. CDR3 DNA sequence: TGTGCCAGCAGCTTGGCCGCCAACTCCTACGAGCAGTACTTC. It encodes CASSLAANSYEQYF.

The V call is TRBV28, the J call TRBJ2-1; D not certain. V lost 3 bases to trimming and J lost 5 bases, with 5 bases between them. The CDR3 has 12 amino acids. The germline gives CDR1 MDHEN, CDR2 SYDVKM. The CDR3 DNA sequence: TGTGCCAGCAGTTTTGCCAACAATGAGCAGTTCTTC. Its translation: CASSFANNEQFF. The complete variable domain, with remaining parts taken from reference TRBV28 and TRBJ2-1, reads DVKVTQSSRYLVKRTGEKVFLECVQDMDHENMFWYRQDPGLGLRLIYFSYDVKMKEKGDIPEGYSVSREKKERFSLILESASTNQTSMYLCASSFANNEQFFGPGTRLTVL.

Written as DNA, the CDR3 is TGTGCCAGTAAACAGGGAGGGGACGAGACCCAGTACTTC. This sequence encodes CASKQGGDETQYF. The rearrangement joins TRBV7-9 to TRBJ2-5, with a possible D match to TRBD2 (7 bases). This CDR3 is built from 13 residues. The V end lost 9 bases, the J end lost 5 bases, and 16 bases lay between the germline ends. Germline V gene sequence: CDR1 SEHNR, CDR2 FQNEAQ (reference sequence).

V usage is TRBV19 and J usage is TRBJ2-7; possibly TRBD2 for D (7 bases). In germline, CDR1 is LNHDA, CDR2 SQIVND (reference sequence). V was cut by 5 bases and J by 5 bases, with 16 bases left in between. The CDR3 extends over 14 amino acids. CDR3 sequence (DNA): TGTGCCAGTAGTTGGGGGGGCCCCAAGAACGAGCAGTACTTC. This encodes CASSWGGPKNEQYF. Combining the CDR3 with reference TRBV19 and TRBJ2-7 gives the whole variable domain DGGITQSPKYLFRKEGQNVTLSCEQNLNHDAMYWYRQDPGQGLRLIYYSQIVNDFQKGDIAEGYSVSREKKESFPLTVTSAQKNPTAFYLCASSWGGPKNEQYFGPGTRLTVT.

This rearrangement joins TRBV7-6 to TRBJ2-7, with 10 positions matching TRBD1. The CDR3 is made up of 16 amino acids. V dropped 2 bases and J dropped 1; count of bases not matched to a gene: 5. Germline loops: CDR1 SGHVS, CDR2 FNYEAQ. In DNA form, the CDR3 reads TGTGCCAGCAGCTTAAGGACAGGGGGACTGTCCTACGAGCAGTACTTC. Translation gives CASSLRTGGLSYEQYF.

The rearrangement links TRBV7-9 to TRBJ2-7; weak D call: TRBD2 (6 bases). The germline V gene encodes CDR1 SEHNR and CDR2 FQNEAQ (reference sequence). This CDR3 comprises 16 residues. Between the trimmed V and J ends, which lost 4 bases and 4 bases, there was a span of 20 bases. Here the CDR3 DNA reads TGTGCCAGCAGCTCACATAGGGGCCTAGCGTGGTACGAGCAGTACTTC. Amino acid sequence: CASSSHRGLAWYEQYF.

V usage is TRBV4-1 and J usage is TRBJ2-7; 7 nucleotides match TRBD2. This CDR3 comprises 16 residues. Trimming removed 5 bases from V and 0 bases from J; junction bases left unmatched: 10. CDR1 MGHRA and CDR2 YSYEKL come from the germline V gene. The CDR3 DNA reads TGCGCCAGCAGCTCACGAGTTGCTAGCGGCTCCTACGAGCAGTACTTC. Its translation: CASSSRVASGSYEQYF.

This chain joins TRBV28 and TRBJ2-7; 7 bases are a match to TRBD1. The CDR3 length is 14 residues. V gave up 8 bases and J gave up 1 base; unmatched junction bases: 8. Germline V CDR1 and CDR2: MDHEN, SYDVKM. The CDR3 DNA sequence: TGTGCCAGCTCGGGCCGGGACAGATCCTACGAGCAGTACTTC. Its translation: CASSGRDRSYEQYF.

This sequence joins TRBV28 and TRBJ2-7; 9 positions agree with TRBD1. V was pared by 3 bases and J by 5 bases, with 5 bases of the junction left unmatched. The CDR3 length is 14 residues. CDR1 MDHEN and CDR2 SYDVKM come from the germline V gene. As DNA, the CDR3 is TGTGCCAGCAGTTTTGGGACAGGGTTCAACGAGCAGTACTTC. Translating gives CASSFGTGFNEQYF.

This clone appeared a single time. CDR3 sequence: CASSVVGQGQETQYF. As DNA, the CDR3 is TGTGCCAGCAGCGTAGTGGGACAGGGGCAAGAGACCCAGTACTTC. The J gene is TRBJ2-5, the V gene TRBV9; 10 nucleotides match TRBD1. Unmatched junction bases numbered 1, after V lost 0 bases and J lost 2 bases. Germline CDR1 is SGDLS and CDR2 is YYNGEE. This CDR3 region has 15 residues.

This chain uses TRBV7-8 with TRBJ1-5; D is unclear. The CDR3 totals 15 residues. Trimming took off 2 bases at V and 0 bases at J, with 8 bases between the two ends. Germline V gives CDR1 SGHVS, CDR2 FQNEAQ. CDR3: CASSLYVDSNQPQHF. The CDR3 DNA reads as TGTGCCAGCAGCTTATACGTAGATAGCAATCAGCCCCAGCATTTT.